These 3 T cell receptor beta chains were all obtained from the same sample, sequenced in a study of T cells in Graves' hyperthyroidism and ophthalmopathy. Amplified regions were TCR beta CDR3 sequences from RNA transcripts. HTBI primers were used for first-round RT-PCR of the TCR CDR3. Each CDR3 protein gets one entry after TCRdb re-called the multiplex PCR reads with MiXCR. The data show 600,000 to 900,000 distinct CDR3 sequences, with over 15% seen just once and approximately 8.4% held by the top ten. The sequenced sample was blood. The receptors come from a man in his late teens or twenties with Graves' hyperthyroidism.

A few counts support this clonotype. V usage is TRBV6-4 and J usage is TRBJ2-2; no reliable D call. V lost 2 bases and J 1 base, leaving 5 bases between the germline ends. Germline CDR1 is MRHNA and CDR2 is SNTAGT. This CDR3 is built from 14 residues. This CDR3 is CASSDGLNTGELFF. The CDR3 DNA follows: TGTGCCAGCAGTGACGGTTTGAACACCGGGGAGCTGTTTTTT.

This clonotype came up many times. This rearrangement joins TRBV3-1 to TRBJ2-3, with D perhaps matching TRBD2 (5 bases). The CDR3 totals 15 residues. CDR1 is LGHDT, CDR2 YNNKEL, per germline (reference sequence). V was trimmed by 4 bases and J by 3 bases, leaving 14 bases between them. DNA of the CDR3: TGTGCCAGCAGCCCGAGTCGGAGGATGACAGATACGCAGTATTTT. It yields the protein CASSPSRRMTDTQYF.

This clonotype was seen many times. The V and J genes are TRBV28 and TRBJ1-1; D gene uncertain. The length of the CDR3 is 11 residues. The V gene lost 10 bases and the J gene lost 7 bases, with 13 bases spanning the gap. Germline V lookup: CDR1 MDHEN, CDR2 SYDVKM. The CDR3 DNA reads TGTGCCACCTCCGATAGGAATGAAGCTTTCTTT. It is translated as CATSDRNEAFF.